A single sample gave rise to the 20 T cell receptor beta chains below, sequenced in a study of OX40 agonist ivuxolimab in advanced cancers. Here immunoSEQ multiplex PCR was the method, and the copy in TCRdb shows in-frame clones only, minus some. Of tens of thousands of clones listed, about 92% were seen once; the top ten hold about 3%. The sample was CD4+ or CD8+ T cells sorted from blood, taken in a trial of the OX40 agonist ivuxolimab. All receptors derive from an adult with an advanced solid tumor such as melanoma, head and neck, liver or kidney cancer.

This clone has just a few counts. The chain recombines TRBV30 with TRBJ1-1, with D unresolved. Germline V gene lookup returns CDR1 GTSNPN and CDR2 SVGIG (reference sequence). The CDR3 totals 11 residues. The ends were cut back, 3 bases at V and 1 base at J, with 3 bases in the middle. CDR3 sequence (DNA): TGTGCCTGGAGGGGGAACACTGAAGCTTTCTTT. It yields the protein CAWRGNTEAFF.

This clone appeared a single time. V gene TRBV6-5 combines with J gene TRBJ2-7; 7 bases fit TRBD1. Germline V gene lookup returns CDR1 MNHEY and CDR2 SVGAGI. V lost 6 bases to trimming and J lost 3 bases; unmatched junction nucleotides: 5. The CDR3 sequence is 13 residues long. The CDR3 region has the DNA TGTGCCAGCAGCGTCCGACAGGGCTACGAGCAGTACTTC. Protein: CASSVRQGYEQYF.

This chain joins TRBV6-5 and TRBJ1-3; possibly TRBD1 for D (6 bases). The germline V and J ends were trimmed by 4 bases and 2 bases, with 6 bases remaining between them. CDR3 length equals 13 residues. The germline gives CDR1 MNHEY, CDR2 SVGAGI. In DNA, the CDR3 is TGTGCCAGCAGTTCAGGGGCTGGAAACACCATATATTTT. This translates into CASSSGAGNTIYF.

J is TRBJ1-5 and V is TRBV4-3, with D tentatively TRBD1 (5 bases). The germline gives CDR1 LGHNA, CDR2 YSLEER. V lost 4 bases and J 7 bases, leaving 11 bases between the germline ends. This CDR3 is 13 amino acids long. CDR3 amino acids: CASSPTRGQPQHF. The CDR3 nucleotides are TGCGCCAGCAGCCCTACACGGGGGCAGCCCCAGCATTTT.

This clone has just one count. This specimen includes other DNA sequences encoding the same CDR3. The V and J genes are TRBV27 and TRBJ1-1, with TRBD1 identical over 8 bases. The CDR3 consists of 14 residues. The germline gives CDR1 MNHEY, CDR2 SMNVEV (reference sequence). The ends lost 5 bases at V and 2 bases at J; junction bases unmatched: 4. CDR3 amino acids: CASSLRGPNTEAFF. The CDR3 region has the DNA TGTGCCAGCAGTCTCAGGGGGCCTAACACTGAAGCTTTCTTT.

CDR3 coding DNA: TGTGCCAGCAGCTTAGTGGGTTCGGGAGCTGCAGCCGGGGAGCTGTTTTTT. This encodes CASSLVGSGAAAGELFF. The chain carries TRBV7-9 and TRBJ2-2, with a possible D match to TRBD2 (6 bases). Germline CDR1 and CDR2: SEHNR and FQNEAQ (reference sequence). The length of the CDR3 is 17 residues. Deletions cut 1 base from V and 6 bases from J, with 18 bases between.

This clone has only one observation. This chain uses TRBV27 with TRBJ2-1; no clear D. Trimming took 5 bases from V and 4 from J, leaving 15 bases between them. In germline, CDR1 is MNHEY, CDR2 SMNVEV (reference sequence). The CDR3 length is 15 residues. In DNA form, the CDR3 reads TGTGCCAGCAGTGCCCGGCTCAACAGATACAATGAGCAGTTCTTC. Translating it yields CASSARLNRYNEQFF.

This chain connects TRBV4-3 to TRBJ1-5; tentatively, D is TRBD1 (6 bases). V was pared by 0 bases and J by 4 bases, with 7 bases between. The CDR3 runs 14 residues. The V gene's germline CDR1 is LGHNA and CDR2 YSLEER. As DNA, the CDR3 is TGCGCCAGCAGCCAAGAAACAGGGAATCAGCCCCAGCATTTT. Amino acids: CASSQETGNQPQHF.

V is TRBV6-5 and J is TRBJ1-1; TRBD1 might be the D (5 bases). Trimming took off 3 bases at V and 0 bases at J, with 11 bases between the two ends. CDR3 size: 15 residues. Looked up from germline, CDR1 is MNHEY and CDR2 is SVGAGI. The CDR3 DNA reads TGTGCCAGCAGTTATTCCGGGGGAATGAACACTGAAGCTTTCTTT. Translation: CASSYSGGMNTEAFF.

Note on this clone: The sample carries other DNA sequences with the same CDR3. In nucleotides, the CDR3 is TGCGCCAGCAGCCAAGAGAACAGGGAGGGGTATGGCTACACCTTC. It translates to CASSQENREGYGYTF. The chain recombines TRBV4-1 with TRBJ1-2; a weak D match, TRBD1 (6 bases). V was trimmed by 0 bases and J by 5 bases, leaving 13 bases between them. The CDR3 runs to 15 residues. Germline V gene data show CDR1 as MGHRA and CDR2 as YSYEKL.

V gene TRBV27 combines with J gene TRBJ1-1, with 9 bases matching TRBD1. Germline loops: CDR1 MNHEY, CDR2 SMNVEV (reference sequence). This CDR3 has 14 residues. V was pared by 2 bases and J by 8 bases, with 6 bases of the junction left unmatched. The CDR3 bases are TGTGCCAGCAGTTTAAGAGGGACAGGGAAAGAAGCTTTCTTT. Protein product: CASSLRGTGKEAFF.

This clone has a single count. V and J are TRBV29-1 and TRBJ2-3, with 8 bases lining up with TRBD2. Germline V lookup: CDR1 SQVTM, CDR2 ANQGSEA. The CDR3 contains 14 residues. J was trimmed by 4 bases and V by 7 bases; bases with no gene match: 10. The CDR3 region has the DNA TGCAGCGCCGTGACTAGCGAGGGCCCAGATACGCAGTATTTT. This codes for CSAVTSEGPDTQYF.

V gene TRBV6-5 combines with J gene TRBJ1-4; no clear D gene. Trimming left V 8 bases short and J 8 bases short, with 9 bases between. Germline CDR1 and CDR2: MNHEY and SVGAGI. The CDR3 is 11 amino acids. CDR3 loop: CASRGSEKLFF. CDR3 nucleotides: TGTGCCAGCCGGGGAAGCGAAAAACTGTTTTTT.

V gene TRBV27 combines with J gene TRBJ1-6; D is ambiguous. The germline V gene encodes CDR1 MNHEY and CDR2 SMNVEV (reference sequence). CDR3 length: 17 amino acids. V lost 5 bases to trimming and J lost 1 base, with 15 bases between them. The DNA of the CDR3 is TGTGCCAGCAGTCCCTTCCCTAGTCCTTCCTATAATTCACCCCTCCACTTT. This translates into CASSPFPSPSYNSPLHF.

This clone has just a few counts. This chain joins TRBV28 and TRBJ1-5, with D hard to call. CDR1 is MDHEN, CDR2 SYDVKM, per germline. CDR3 length: 15 amino acids. V was shortened by 3 bases and J by 3 bases, with 12 bases between the two germline ends. Here the CDR3 reads CASSFGRRYNQPQHF. CDR3 sequence (DNA): TGTGCCAGCAGTTTTGGCAGGCGATACAATCAGCCCCAGCATTTT.

This chain uses TRBV7-9 with TRBJ2-7; weak D call: TRBD1 (6 bases). The CDR3 runs 12 residues. CDR1 and CDR2 (germline): SEHNR, FQNEAQ (reference sequence). The germline V and J ends were trimmed by 3 bases and 5 bases, with 8 bases remaining between them. CDR3 DNA sequence: TGTGCCAGCAGCTTCAGGGGCGACGAGCAGTACTTC. It is translated as CASSFRGDEQYF.

This sequence joins TRBV7-9 and TRBJ2-7; TRBD2 matches at 9 bases. Germline V gene data show CDR1 as SEHNR and CDR2 as FQNEAQ (reference sequence). This CDR3 is built from 17 residues. V was clipped by 4 bases and J by 5 bases; unmatched bases: 15. The CDR3 sequence: CASSSPDYGGRVDEQYF. The CDR3 bases are TGTGCCAGCAGCTCCCCGGATTATGGCGGGAGGGTGGACGAGCAGTACTTC.

The J gene is TRBJ2-2, the V gene TRBV29-1; 13 nucleotides line up with TRBD2. CDR1 is SQVTM and CDR2 is ANQGSEA in the germline V gene. The trim removed 4 bases at V and 3 bases at J, leaving 2 bases unmatched. The CDR3 contains 15 residues. The CDR3 bases are TGCAGCGTTGTGGGACTAGCGGGGCACACCGGGGAGCTGTTTTTT. Translated: CSVVGLAGHTGELFF.

The chain joins TRBV6-5 to TRBJ2-3; D is uncertain. V was trimmed by 5 bases and J by 2 bases, leaving 11 bases between them. The CDR3 is 14 amino acids. The germline V gene has CDR1 MNHEY and CDR2 SVGAGI. CDR3 in DNA: TGTGCCAGCAGTCCTCTCCCTGACACAGATACGCAGTATTTT. Translation: CASSPLPDTDTQYF.

This clone came up a few times. In the same sample, other DNA sequences code for this CDR3. The rearrangement links TRBV27 to TRBJ1-1, with D uncertain. The CDR3 is 15 residues long. V was trimmed by 4 bases and J by 0 bases, leaving 12 bases between them. In germline, CDR1 is MNHEY, CDR2 SMNVEV (reference sequence). This CDR3 reads CASSSLLGLNTEAFF. CDR3 DNA sequence: TGTGCCAGCAGTTCCTTGTTAGGGCTGAACACTGAAGCTTTCTTT.